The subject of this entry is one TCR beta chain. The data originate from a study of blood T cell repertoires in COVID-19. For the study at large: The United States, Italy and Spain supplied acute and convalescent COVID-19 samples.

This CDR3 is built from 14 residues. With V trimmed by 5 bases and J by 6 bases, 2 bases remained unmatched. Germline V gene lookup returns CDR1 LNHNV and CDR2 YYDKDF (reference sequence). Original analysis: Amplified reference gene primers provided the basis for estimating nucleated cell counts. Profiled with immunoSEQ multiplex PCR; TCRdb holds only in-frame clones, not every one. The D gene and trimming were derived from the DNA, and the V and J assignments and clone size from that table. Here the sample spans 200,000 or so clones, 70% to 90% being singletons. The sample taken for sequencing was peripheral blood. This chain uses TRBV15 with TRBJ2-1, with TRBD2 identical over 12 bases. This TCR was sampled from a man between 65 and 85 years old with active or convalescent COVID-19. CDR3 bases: TGTGCCACCAGCCCGGGACTAGCGGGCAATGAGCAGTTCTTC. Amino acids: CATSPGLAGNEQFF.